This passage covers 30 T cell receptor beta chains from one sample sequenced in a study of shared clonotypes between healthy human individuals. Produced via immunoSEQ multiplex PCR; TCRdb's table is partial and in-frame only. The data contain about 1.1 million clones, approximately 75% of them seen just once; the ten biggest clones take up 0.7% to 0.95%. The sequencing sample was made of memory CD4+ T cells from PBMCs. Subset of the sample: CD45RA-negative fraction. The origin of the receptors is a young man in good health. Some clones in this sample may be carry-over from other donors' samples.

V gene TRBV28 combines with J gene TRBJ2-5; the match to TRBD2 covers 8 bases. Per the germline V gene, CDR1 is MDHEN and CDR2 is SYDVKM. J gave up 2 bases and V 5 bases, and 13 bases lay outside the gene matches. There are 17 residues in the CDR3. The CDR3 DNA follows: TGTGCCAGCAGTGGGGACGGGAGAGGCGGGAGGCAAGAGACCCAGTACTTC. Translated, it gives CASSGDGRGGRQETQYF.

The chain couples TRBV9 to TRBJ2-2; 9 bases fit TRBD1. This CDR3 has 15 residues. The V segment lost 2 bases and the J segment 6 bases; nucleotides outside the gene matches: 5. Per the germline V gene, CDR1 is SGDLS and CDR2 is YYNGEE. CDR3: CASSVGTGGPGELFF. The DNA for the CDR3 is TGTGCCAGCAGCGTGGGAACAGGGGGCCCCGGGGAGCTGTTTTTT.

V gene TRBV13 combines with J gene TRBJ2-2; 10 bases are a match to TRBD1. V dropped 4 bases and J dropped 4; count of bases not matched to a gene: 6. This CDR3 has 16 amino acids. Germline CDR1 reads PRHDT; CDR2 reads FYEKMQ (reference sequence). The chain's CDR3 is CASSSRQGAGTGELFF. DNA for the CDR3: TGTGCCAGCAGCTCTCGACAGGGGGCGGGCACCGGGGAGCTGTTTTTT.

The CDR3 nucleotides are TGTGCCAGCTCACCACTGTGGGGCTCCTCCTACAATGAGCAGTTCTTC. Its translation: CASSPLWGSSYNEQFF. The rearrangement joins TRBV18 to TRBJ2-1; possibly TRBD1 for D (5 bases). V shed 1 base and J shed 0 bases, with 10 bases lying between them. There are 16 residues in the CDR3. The germline CDR1 and CDR2 sequences are KGHSH and LQKENI.

This CDR3 is CSVSVSEPGELFF. In nucleotides, the CDR3 is TGCAGCGTCTCAGTGAGTGAGCCCGGGGAGCTGTTTTTT. The J gene is TRBJ2-2, the V gene TRBV29-1; D is uncertain. CDR3 length equals 13 residues. Germline CDR1 and CDR2: SQVTM and ANQGSEA. V lost 6 bases, J lost 6 bases, and 14 bases lay in between.

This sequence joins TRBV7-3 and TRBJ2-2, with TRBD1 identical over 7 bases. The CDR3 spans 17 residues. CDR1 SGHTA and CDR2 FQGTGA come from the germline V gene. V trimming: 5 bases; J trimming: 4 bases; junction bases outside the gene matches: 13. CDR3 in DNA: TGTGCCAGCAGCCAACCCGGCAGGGGGATGGGCACCGGGGAGCTGTTTTTT. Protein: CASSQPGRGMGTGELFF.

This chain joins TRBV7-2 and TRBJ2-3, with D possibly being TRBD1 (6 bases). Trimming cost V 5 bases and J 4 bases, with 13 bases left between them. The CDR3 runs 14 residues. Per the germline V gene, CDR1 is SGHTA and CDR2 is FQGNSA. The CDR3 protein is CASSPGQPSDTQYF. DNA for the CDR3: TGTGCCAGCAGCCCCGGACAGCCATCAGATACGCAGTATTTT. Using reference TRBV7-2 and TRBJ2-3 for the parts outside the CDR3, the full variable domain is GAGVSQSPSNKVTEKGKDVELRCDPISGHTALYWYRQSLGQGLEFLIYFQGNSAPDKSGLPSDRFSAERTGGSVSTLTIQRTQQEDSAVYLCASSPGQPSDTQYFGPGTRLTVL.

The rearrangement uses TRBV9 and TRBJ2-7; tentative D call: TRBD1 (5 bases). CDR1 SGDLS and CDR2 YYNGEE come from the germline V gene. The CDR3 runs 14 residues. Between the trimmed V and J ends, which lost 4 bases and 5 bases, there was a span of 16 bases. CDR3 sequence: CASSHLAGPDEQYF. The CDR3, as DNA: TGTGCCAGCAGCCACCTCGCAGGGCCCGACGAGCAGTACTTC.

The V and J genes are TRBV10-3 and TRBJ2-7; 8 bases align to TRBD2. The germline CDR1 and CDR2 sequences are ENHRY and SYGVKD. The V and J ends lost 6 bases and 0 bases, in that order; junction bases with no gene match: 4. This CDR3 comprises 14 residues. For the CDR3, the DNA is TGTGCCATCAGCCAGCGGGAGCTCTCCTACGAGCAGTACTTC. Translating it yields CAISQRELSYEQYF.

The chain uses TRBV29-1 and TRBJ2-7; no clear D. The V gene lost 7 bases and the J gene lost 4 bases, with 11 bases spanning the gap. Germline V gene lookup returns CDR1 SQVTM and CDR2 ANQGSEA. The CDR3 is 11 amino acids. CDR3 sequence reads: CSALTSYEQYF. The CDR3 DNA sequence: TGCAGCGCCCTAACATCATACGAGCAGTACTTC.

For the CDR3, the DNA is TGTGCCAGCAAGCTCCAGGGAACGTACGAGCAGTACTTC. It encodes CASKLQGTYEQYF. V gene TRBV5-8 combines with J gene TRBJ2-7; D may be TRBD1 (5 bases). Germline V gene lookup returns CDR1 SGHTS and CDR2 YDEGEE. The CDR3 length is 13 residues. The V and J ends lost 6 bases and 4 bases respectively, with 14 bases between them.

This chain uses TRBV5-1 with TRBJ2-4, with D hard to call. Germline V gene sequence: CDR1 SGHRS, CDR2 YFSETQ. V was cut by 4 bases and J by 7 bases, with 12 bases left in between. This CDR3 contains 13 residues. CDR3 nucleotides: TGCGCCAGCAGCCCCGGTAGTGCGAACATTCAGTACTTC. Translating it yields CASSPGSANIQYF.

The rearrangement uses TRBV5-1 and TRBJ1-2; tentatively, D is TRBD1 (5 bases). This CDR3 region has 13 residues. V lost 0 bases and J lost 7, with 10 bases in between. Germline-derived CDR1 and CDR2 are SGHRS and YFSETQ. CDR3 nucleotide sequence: TGCGCCAGCAGCTTGGCAGGGAGCATTGGCTACACCTTC. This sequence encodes CASSLAGSIGYTF.

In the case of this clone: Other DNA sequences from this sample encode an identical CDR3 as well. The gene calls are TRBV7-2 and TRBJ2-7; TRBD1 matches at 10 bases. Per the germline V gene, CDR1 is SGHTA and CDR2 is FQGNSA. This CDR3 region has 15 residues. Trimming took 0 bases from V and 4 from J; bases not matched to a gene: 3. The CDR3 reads CASSLAQGQGYEQYF. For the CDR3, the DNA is TGTGCCAGCAGCTTAGCGCAGGGACAGGGGTACGAGCAGTACTTC. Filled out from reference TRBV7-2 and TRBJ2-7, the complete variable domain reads GAGVSQSPSNKVTEKGKDVELRCDPISGHTALYWYRQSLGQGLEFLIYFQGNSAPDKSGLPSDRFSAERTGGSVSTLTIQRTQQEDSAVYLCASSLAQGQGYEQYFGPGTRLTVT.

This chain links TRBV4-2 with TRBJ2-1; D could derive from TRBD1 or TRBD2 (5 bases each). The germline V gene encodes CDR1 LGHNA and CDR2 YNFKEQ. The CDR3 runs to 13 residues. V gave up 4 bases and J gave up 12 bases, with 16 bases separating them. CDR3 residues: CASSRGRGDGQFF. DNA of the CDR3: TGTGCCAGCAGCCGGGGCCGAGGGGATGGGCAGTTCTTC.

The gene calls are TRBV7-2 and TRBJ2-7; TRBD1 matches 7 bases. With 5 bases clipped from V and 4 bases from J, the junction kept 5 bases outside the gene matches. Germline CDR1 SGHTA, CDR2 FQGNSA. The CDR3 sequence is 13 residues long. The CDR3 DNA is TGTGCCAGCAGCCCGGGACAGAGATACGAGCAGTACTTC. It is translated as CASSPGQRYEQYF.

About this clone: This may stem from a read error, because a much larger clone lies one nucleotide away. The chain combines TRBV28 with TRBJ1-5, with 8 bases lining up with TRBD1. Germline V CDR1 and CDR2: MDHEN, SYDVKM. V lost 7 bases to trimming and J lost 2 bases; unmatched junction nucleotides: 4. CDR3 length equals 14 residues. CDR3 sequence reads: CASNPTGGNQPQHF. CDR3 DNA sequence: TGTGCCAGCAACCCGACAGGGGGCAATCAGCCCCAGCATTTT.

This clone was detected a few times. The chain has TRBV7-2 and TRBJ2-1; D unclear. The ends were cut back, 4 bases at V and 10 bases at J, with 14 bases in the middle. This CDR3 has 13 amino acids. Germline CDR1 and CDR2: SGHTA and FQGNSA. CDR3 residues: CASSSFGVGEQFF. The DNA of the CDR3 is TGTGCCAGCAGCTCTTTCGGAGTTGGGGAGCAGTTCTTC.

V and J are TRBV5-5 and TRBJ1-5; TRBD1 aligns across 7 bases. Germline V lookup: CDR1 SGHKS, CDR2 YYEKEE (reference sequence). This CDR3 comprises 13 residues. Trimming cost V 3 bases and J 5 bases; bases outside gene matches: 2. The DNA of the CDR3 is TGTGCCAGCAGCTCCCAGGGGGATCAGCCCCAGCATTTT. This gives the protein CASSSQGDQPQHF.

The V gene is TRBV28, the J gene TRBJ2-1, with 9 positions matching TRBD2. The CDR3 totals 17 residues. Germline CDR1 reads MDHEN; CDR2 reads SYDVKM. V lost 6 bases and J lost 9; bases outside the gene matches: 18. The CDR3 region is CASSFLSTSGPFGEQFF. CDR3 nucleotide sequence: TGTGCCAGCAGCTTCCTCTCGACTAGCGGACCCTTCGGTGAGCAGTTCTTC.

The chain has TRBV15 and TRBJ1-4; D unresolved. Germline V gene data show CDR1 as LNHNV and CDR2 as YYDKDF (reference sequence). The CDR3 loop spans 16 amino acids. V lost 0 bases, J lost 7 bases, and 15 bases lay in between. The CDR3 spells CATSRDLPRWGEKLFF. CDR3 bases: TGTGCCACCAGCAGAGATCTCCCTCGGTGGGGTGAAAAACTGTTTTTT.

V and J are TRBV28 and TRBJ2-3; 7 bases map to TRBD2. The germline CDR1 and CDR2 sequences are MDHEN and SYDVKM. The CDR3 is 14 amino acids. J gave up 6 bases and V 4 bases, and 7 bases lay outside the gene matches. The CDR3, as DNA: TGTGCCAGCAGTTCACAAGCGGGATTCGATACGCAGTATTTT. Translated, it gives CASSSQAGFDTQYF.

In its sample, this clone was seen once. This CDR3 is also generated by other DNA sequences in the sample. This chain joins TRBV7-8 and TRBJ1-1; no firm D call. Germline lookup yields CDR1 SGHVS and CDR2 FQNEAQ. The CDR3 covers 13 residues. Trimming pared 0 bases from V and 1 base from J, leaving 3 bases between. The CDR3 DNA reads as TGTGCCAGCAGCTTAGCCGAGAACACTGAAGCTTTCTTT. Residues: CASSLAENTEAFF.

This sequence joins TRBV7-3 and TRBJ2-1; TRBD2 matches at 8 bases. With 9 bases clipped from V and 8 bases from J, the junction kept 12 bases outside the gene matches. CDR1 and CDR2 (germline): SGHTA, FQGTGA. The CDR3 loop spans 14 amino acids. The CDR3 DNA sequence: TGTGCCAGTAGGAGCGGGAGAGTAGTCGATGAGCAGTTCTTC. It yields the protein CASRSGRVVDEQFF.

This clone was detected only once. The DNA for the CDR3 is TGTGCCAGCAGTGAGGCCAGGGCGGACGAGACCCAGTACTTC. Residues: CASSEARADETQYF. The rearrangement links TRBV6-1 to TRBJ2-5, with D perhaps TRBD1 (5 bases). Germline V CDR1 and CDR2: MNHNS, SASEGT. The V and J ends lost 3 bases and 5 bases respectively, with 13 bases between them. The CDR3 is made up of 14 amino acids.

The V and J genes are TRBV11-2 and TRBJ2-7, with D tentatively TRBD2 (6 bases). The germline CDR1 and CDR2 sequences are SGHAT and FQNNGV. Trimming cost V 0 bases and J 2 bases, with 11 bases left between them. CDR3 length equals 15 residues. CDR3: CASSLDVADPYEQYF. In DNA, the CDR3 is TGTGCCAGCAGCTTAGATGTAGCGGACCCCTACGAGCAGTACTTC. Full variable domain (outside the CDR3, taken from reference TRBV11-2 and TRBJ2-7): EAGVAQSPRYKIIEKRQSVAFWCNPISGHATLYWYQQILGQGPKLLIQFQNNGVVDDSQLPKDRFSAERLKGVDSTLKIQPAKLEDSAVYLCASSLDVADPYEQYFGPGTRLTVT.

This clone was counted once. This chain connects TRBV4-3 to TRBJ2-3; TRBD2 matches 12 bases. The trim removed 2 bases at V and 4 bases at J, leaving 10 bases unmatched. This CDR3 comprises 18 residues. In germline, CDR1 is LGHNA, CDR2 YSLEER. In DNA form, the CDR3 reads TGCGCCAGCAGCCAAAGAGCTCTAGCGGGAGGGAATCCAGATACGCAGTATTTT. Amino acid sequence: CASSQRALAGGNPDTQYF.

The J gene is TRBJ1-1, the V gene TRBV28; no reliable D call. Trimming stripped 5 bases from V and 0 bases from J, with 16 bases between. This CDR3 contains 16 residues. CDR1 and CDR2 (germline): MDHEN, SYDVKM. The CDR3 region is CASSPPLQTMNTEAFF. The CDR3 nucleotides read TGTGCCAGCAGTCCCCCCCTACAGACGATGAACACTGAAGCTTTCTTT. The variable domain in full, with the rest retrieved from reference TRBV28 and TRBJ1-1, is DVKVTQSSRYLVKRTGEKVFLECVQDMDHENMFWYRQDPGLGLRLIYFSYDVKMKEKGDIPEGYSVSREKKERFSLILESASTNQTSMYLCASSPPLQTMNTEAFFGQGTRLTVV.

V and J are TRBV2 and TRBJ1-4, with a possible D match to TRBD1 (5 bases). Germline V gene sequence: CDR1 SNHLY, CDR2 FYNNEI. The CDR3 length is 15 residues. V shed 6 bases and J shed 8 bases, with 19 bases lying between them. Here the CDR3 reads CASSDSEGPSEKLFF. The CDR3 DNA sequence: TGTGCCAGCAGCGATTCGGAGGGACCGTCCGAAAAACTGTTTTTT.

The DNA for the CDR3 is TGTGCCAGCAGTACAACCGGGACAGGGGACCCCTACGAGCAGTACTTC. It specifies CASSTTGTGDPYEQYF. The chain recombines TRBV28 with TRBJ2-7, with TRBD1 matching 10 bases. V gave up 5 bases and J gave up 2 bases; unmatched junction bases: 9. The CDR3 loop spans 16 amino acids. CDR1 and CDR2 from the germline V gene are MDHEN and SYDVKM.